The T cell receptor beta chain described here comes from a study of shared clonotypes between healthy human individuals. CDR1 SNHLY and CDR2 FYNNEI come from the germline V gene. The CDR3 consists of 14 residues. Only in-frame clones appear in the TCRdb table, and some are missing; sequencing was by immunoSEQ multiplex PCR. The sample lists about 470,000 clones; around 79% were seen once. On this clone: A junction boundary mismatches the germline segment, possibly from a read error. Other DNA sequences in the sample encode the same CDR3.

The chain combines TRBV2 with TRBJ2-3, with D perhaps assigned TRBD1 or TRBD2 (5 bases each). Specimen: PBMCs. This sequence was found in a woman in her 40s in good health. Some clones in this sample may be carry-over from other donors' samples. CDR3 nucleotide sequence: TGTGCCAGCAGTGGAACAGGAGGCACAGACACGCAGTATTTT. Translated, it gives CASSGTGGTDTQYF. Looking up the rest from reference TRBV2 and TRBJ2-3 gives the full variable domain: EPEVTQTPSHQVTQMGQEVILRCVPISNHLYFYWYRQILGQKVEFLVSFYNNEISEKSEIFDDQFSVERPDGSNFTLKIRSTKLEDSAMYFCASSGTGGTDTQYFGPGTRLTVL.